This entry lists 21 T cell receptor beta chains sequenced from one sample in a study of T-cell memory formation after mild COVID-19. TCRdb re-called the 5' RACE reads through MiXCR, storing one row per CDR3 protein. This table has around 470,000 distinct CDR3 sequences, over 15% appearing once. Material: PBMCs or a T cell subset sorted from them (not recorded which). The receptors were sampled from an adult woman who had mild COVID-19 (a few samples of this study predate the infection). Cell type and time point are not known.

This clonotype was observed once. V and J are TRBV4-1 and TRBJ2-7, with D perhaps matching TRBD2 (5 bases). Germline CDR1 and CDR2: MGHRA and YSYEKL. The germline V and J ends were trimmed by 4 bases and 0 bases, with 13 bases remaining between them. This CDR3 comprises 15 residues. For the CDR3, the DNA is TGCGCCAGCAGCCCAATGGACTCGAACTCCTACGAGCAGTACTTC. Translating it yields CASSPMDSNSYEQYF.

This clonotype has just a few counts. The chain employs TRBV12-3 or TRBV12-4 and TRBJ2-3; 12 nucleotides agree with TRBD2. The V and J ends lost 5 bases and 8 bases, in that order; junction bases with no gene match: 8. The CDR3 totals 15 residues. The chain's CDR3 is CASSLLAGGVGTQYF. The CDR3, as DNA: TGTGCCAGCAGTCTACTAGCGGGGGGAGTGGGTACGCAGTATTTT.

This clonotype has more than one count but fewer than ten. The chain recombines TRBV28 with TRBJ1-1; tentative D call: TRBD1 (6 bases). CDR1 is MDHEN, CDR2 SYDVKM, per germline. Trimming took 2 bases from V and 7 from J, leaving 14 bases between them. The CDR3 sequence is 14 residues long. The CDR3 bases are TGTGCCAGCAGTTTAAGGGGGTTCATGGATGAAGCTTTCTTT. It translates to CASSLRGFMDEAFF.

The CDR3 region is CASSLGQGVEQYF. The DNA for the CDR3 is TGCGCCAGCAGCTTGGGACAGGGGGTCGAGCAGTACTTC. This chain uses TRBV5-1 with TRBJ2-7, with 9 bases identical to TRBD1. There are 13 residues in the CDR3. V lost 0 bases to trimming and J lost 6 bases; unmatched junction nucleotides: 1. The germline CDR1 and CDR2 sequences are SGHRS and YFSETQ.

The chain is built from TRBV7-9 and TRBJ2-5; 8 bases line up with TRBD1. CDR1 is SEHNR and CDR2 is FQNEAQ in the germline V gene (reference sequence). The length of the CDR3 is 17 residues. Germline trimming cut 0 bases from V and 1 base from J; bases unmatched to any gene: 7. CDR3 loop: CASSLARGQDGQETQYF. The DNA for the CDR3 is TGTGCCAGCAGCTTAGCGCGGGGACAGGATGGCCAAGAGACCCAGTACTTC.

This clonotype was seen a few times. The chain carries TRBV7-9 and TRBJ2-7, with D possibly matching TRBD2 (6 bases). The germline CDR1 and CDR2 sequences are SEHNR and FQNEAQ (reference sequence). The ends were cut back, 4 bases at V and 4 bases at J, with 17 bases in the middle. The CDR3 totals 15 residues. CDR3 nucleotide sequence: TGTGCCAGCAGCTCCGAAGTAGCAGGGACTTACGAGCAGTACTTC. It specifies CASSSEVAGTYEQYF.

This clonotype was observed many times. V and J are TRBV10-3 and TRBJ2-7, with a tentative D call TRBD2 (6 bases). The V end was cut by 8 bases, the J end by 3 bases, with 11 bases between. CDR3 length equals 12 residues. Germline V gene sequence: CDR1 ENHRY, CDR2 SYGVKD. In DNA form, the CDR3 reads TGTGCCATCGGAAGTAGCGGCTACGAGCAGTACTTC. Translated: CAIGSSGYEQYF.

This clonotype was detected many times. V is TRBV20-1 and J is TRBJ1-4; TRBD1 agrees at 8 bases. Germline CDR1 is DFQATT and CDR2 is SNEGSKA (reference sequence). J was trimmed by 8 bases and V by 1 base; bases with no gene match: 9. CDR3 length: 15 amino acids. This CDR3 is CSARGGGQVREKLFF. For the CDR3, the DNA is TGCAGTGCTAGAGGAGGGGGACAGGTCCGGGAAAAACTGTTTTTT.

There are a few counts of this clonotype. The chain has TRBV7-9 and TRBJ2-7; D not resolved. The V gene's germline CDR1 is SEHNR and CDR2 FQNEAQ (reference sequence). Trimming cost V 2 bases and J 0 bases, with 11 bases left between them. This CDR3 is 15 amino acids long. The CDR3 nucleotides are TGTGCCAGCAGCTTAAGAGACACCGGCTCCTACGAGCAGTACTTC. Translated, it gives CASSLRDTGSYEQYF.

CDR3 sequence reads: CASSGATGNYGYTF. CDR3 bases: TGTGCCAGCAGCGGAGCGACAGGAAACTATGGCTACACCTTC. The gene calls are TRBV9 and TRBJ1-2; possibly TRBD1 for D (6 bases). The CDR3 sequence is 14 residues long. V was clipped by 3 bases and J by 2 bases, with 11 bases between them. The germline gives CDR1 SGDLS, CDR2 YYNGEE.

This rearrangement joins TRBV3-1 to TRBJ1-5, with 7 bases fitting TRBD1. This CDR3 region has 14 residues. J was trimmed by 0 bases and V by 8 bases; bases with no gene match: 4. Germline lookup yields CDR1 LGHDT and CDR2 YNNKEL (reference sequence). CDR3 in amino acids: CASGTANSNQPQHF. CDR3 sequence (DNA): TGTGCCAGCGGGACAGCTAATAGCAATCAGCCCCAGCATTTT.

The V gene is TRBV5-5, the J gene TRBJ2-1; D may be TRBD1 (5 bases). CDR1 SGHKS and CDR2 YYEKEE come from the germline V gene (reference sequence). The CDR3 is made up of 12 amino acids. The V gene lost 4 bases and the J gene lost 13 bases, with 15 bases spanning the gap. CDR3 sequence reads: CASSLDTRPQFF. The CDR3 DNA sequence: TGTGCCAGCAGCCTGGACACCCGTCCACAGTTCTTC.

The rearrangement links TRBV5-1 to TRBJ1-1; no reliable D call. The CDR3 is made up of 14 amino acids. Germline CDR1 is SGHRS and CDR2 is YFSETQ. V lost 0 bases and J 6 bases, leaving 12 bases between the germline ends. The CDR3 loop is CASSLAGGPAEAFF. The CDR3 DNA reads TGCGCCAGCAGCTTGGCGGGAGGCCCCGCTGAAGCTTTCTTT.

The chain has TRBV20-1 and TRBJ2-1; TRBD2 matches at 11 bases. Germline V lookup: CDR1 DFQATT, CDR2 SNEGSKA (reference sequence). Unmatched junction bases numbered 8, after V lost 6 bases and J lost 7 bases. The CDR3 runs 14 residues. The CDR3 reads CSATTSGSLNEQFF. The CDR3 nucleotides are TGCAGTGCCACAACTAGCGGGAGTTTAAATGAGCAGTTCTTC.

This clonotype has more than one count but fewer than ten. The CDR3 DNA sequence: TGTGCCAGCAGTTACTCGACTAGCGGGAGTATCTACGAGCAGTACTTC. Protein product: CASSYSTSGSIYEQYF. The chain combines TRBV6-2 or TRBV6-3 with TRBJ2-7; 12 bases agree with TRBD2. Trimming at V came to 0 bases and at J to 3 bases, leaving 3 bases not matched to a gene. Germline CDR1 and CDR2: MNHEY and SVGEGT. This CDR3 is 16 amino acids long.

This clonotype came up a few times. The chain is built from TRBV5-6 and TRBJ2-1; 12 bases align to TRBD2. The V segment lost 4 bases and the J segment 1 base; nucleotides outside the gene matches: 9. Germline loops: CDR1 SGHDT, CDR2 YYEEEE. This CDR3 comprises 18 residues. CDR3 in amino acids: CASSRQTSGRGSYNEQFF. The CDR3, as DNA: TGTGCCAGCAGCCGACAGACTAGCGGGAGAGGATCCTACAATGAGCAGTTCTTC.

This clonotype was counted between two and nine times. V gene TRBV5-1 combines with J gene TRBJ2-7; TRBD2 aligns across 8 bases. This CDR3 has 15 amino acids. CDR1 SGHRS and CDR2 YFSETQ come from the germline V gene. Trimming took 3 bases from V and 5 from J; bases not matched to a gene: 10. Here the CDR3 reads CASSSGLAFENEQYF. The CDR3 coding sequence is TGCGCCAGCAGCTCCGGACTAGCCTTTGAGAACGAGCAGTACTTC.

This clonotype was counted only a few times. The V gene is TRBV24-1, the J gene TRBJ1-5, with D tentatively TRBD1 (5 bases). CDR1 and CDR2 (germline): KGHDR, SFDVKD. The CDR3 covers 15 residues. Trimming took off 3 bases at V and 0 bases at J, with 8 bases between the two ends. The CDR3: CATSDQRGSNQPQHF. The CDR3 bases are TGTGCCACCAGTGATCAAAGGGGTAGCAATCAGCCCCAGCATTTT.

The chain joins TRBV7-9 to TRBJ2-2; weak D call: TRBD2 (7 bases). The germline V gene encodes CDR1 SEHNR and CDR2 FQNEAQ (reference sequence). The V and J ends lost 8 bases and 6 bases respectively, with 16 bases between them. CDR3 length: 14 amino acids. The CDR3 sequence: CASSLGGASGELFF. CDR3 sequence (DNA): TGTGCCAGCTCTCTTGGGGGGGCGTCCGGGGAGCTGTTTTTT. The full variable domain, in which reference TRBV7-9 and TRBJ2-2 provide the parts outside the CDR3, is DTGVSQNPRHKITKRGQNVTFRCDPISEHNRLYWYRQTLGQGPEFLTYFQNEAQLEKSRLLSDRFSAERPKGSFSTLEIQRTEQGDSAMYLCASSLGGASGELFFGEGSRLTVL.

This clonotype was detected only once. The chain couples TRBV24-1 to TRBJ1-5; no definite D call. Per germline, CDR1 KGHDR and CDR2 SFDVKD. The CDR3 has 13 residues. Deletions cut 0 bases from V and 6 bases from J, with 5 bases between. The CDR3 reads CATSDLPSQPQHF. Here the CDR3 DNA reads TGTGCCACCAGTGATTTGCCCTCTCAGCCCCAGCATTTT.

The rearrangement uses TRBV7-9 and TRBJ1-2; D gene unclear. V lost 5 bases and J 6 bases, leaving 13 bases between the germline ends. CDR1 SEHNR and CDR2 FQNEAQ come from the germline V gene (reference sequence). The CDR3 loop spans 13 amino acids. CDR3 sequence: CASSNSVRDGYTF. Here the CDR3 DNA reads TGTGCCAGCAGCAACTCCGTTAGGGATGGCTACACCTTC.